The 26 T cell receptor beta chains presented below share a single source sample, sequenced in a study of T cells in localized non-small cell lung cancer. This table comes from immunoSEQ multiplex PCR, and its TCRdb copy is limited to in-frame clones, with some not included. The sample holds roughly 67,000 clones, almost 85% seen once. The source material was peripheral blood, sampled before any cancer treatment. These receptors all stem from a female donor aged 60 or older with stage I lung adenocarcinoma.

The CDR3 coding sequence is TGTGCCAGCAGCTTATACCTGGGCGGGGAGCTGTTTTTT. It is translated as CASSLYLGGELFF. The chain links TRBV11-3 to TRBJ2-2; D call uncertain. Trimming pared 2 bases from V and 7 bases from J, leaving 8 bases between. The germline CDR1 and CDR2 sequences are SGHNT and YENEEA. The CDR3 extends over 13 amino acids.

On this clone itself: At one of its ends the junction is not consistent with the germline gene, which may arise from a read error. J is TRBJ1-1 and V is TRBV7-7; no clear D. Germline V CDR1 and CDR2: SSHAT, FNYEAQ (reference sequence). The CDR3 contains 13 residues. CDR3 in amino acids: CASSLDVNTEAFF. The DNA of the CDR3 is TGTGCTAGCAGCTTAGACGTGAACACTGAAGCTTTCTTT.

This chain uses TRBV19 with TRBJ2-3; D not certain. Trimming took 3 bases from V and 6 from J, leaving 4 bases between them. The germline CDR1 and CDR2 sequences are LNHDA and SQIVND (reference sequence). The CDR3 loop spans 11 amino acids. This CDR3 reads CASSIHDTQYF. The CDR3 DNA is TGTGCCAGTAGTATCCATGATACGCAGTATTTT. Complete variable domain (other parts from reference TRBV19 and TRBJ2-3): DGGITQSPKYLFRKEGQNVTLSCEQNLNHDAMYWYRQDPGQGLRLIYYSQIVNDFQKGDIAEGYSVSREKKESFPLTVTSAQKNPTAFYLCASSIHDTQYFGPGTRLTVL.

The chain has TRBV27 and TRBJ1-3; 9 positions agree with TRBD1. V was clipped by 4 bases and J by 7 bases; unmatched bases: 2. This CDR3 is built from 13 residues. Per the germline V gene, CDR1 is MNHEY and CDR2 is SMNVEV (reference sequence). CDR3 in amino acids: CASSSGTGNTIYF. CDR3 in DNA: TGTGCCAGCAGTTCCGGGACAGGGAACACCATATATTTT.

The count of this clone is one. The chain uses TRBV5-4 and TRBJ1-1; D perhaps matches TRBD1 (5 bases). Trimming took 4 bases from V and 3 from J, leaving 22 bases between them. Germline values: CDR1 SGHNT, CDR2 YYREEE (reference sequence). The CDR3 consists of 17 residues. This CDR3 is CASSGTGDPTSDTEAFF. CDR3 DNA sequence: TGTGCCAGCAGCGGAACAGGAGACCCAACGTCGGACACTGAAGCTTTCTTT.

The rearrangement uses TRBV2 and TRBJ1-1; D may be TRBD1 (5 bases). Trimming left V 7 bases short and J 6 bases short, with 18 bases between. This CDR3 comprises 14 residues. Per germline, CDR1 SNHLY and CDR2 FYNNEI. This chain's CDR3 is CASILGGGFAEAFF. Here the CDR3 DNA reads TGTGCCAGCATCCTAGGTGGGGGGTTTGCTGAAGCTTTCTTT.

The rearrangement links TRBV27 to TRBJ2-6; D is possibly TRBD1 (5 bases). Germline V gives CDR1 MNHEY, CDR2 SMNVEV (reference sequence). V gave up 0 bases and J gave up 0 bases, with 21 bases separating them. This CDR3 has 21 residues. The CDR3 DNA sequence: TGTGCCAGCAGTTTATCTCCAGGGATTATCCTTGGTAGCTCTGGGGCCAACGTCCTGACTTTC. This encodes CASSLSPGIILGSSGANVLTF. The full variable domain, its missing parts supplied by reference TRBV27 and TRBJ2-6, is EAQVTQNPRYLITVTGKKLTVTCSQNMNHEYMSWYRQDPGLGLRQIYYSMNVEVTDKGDVPEGYKVSRKEKRNFPLILESPSPNQTSLYFCASSLSPGIILGSSGANVLTFGAGSRLTVL.

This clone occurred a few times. The CDR3 region is CASSHRVDTEAFF. The CDR3 coding sequence is TGTGCCAGCAGCCATCGGGTTGACACTGAAGCTTTCTTT. This chain joins TRBV7-3 and TRBJ1-1; no clear D gene. The CDR3 spans 13 residues. Germline lookup yields CDR1 SGHTA and CDR2 FQGTGA. V lost 5 bases and J 3 bases, leaving 10 bases between the germline ends.

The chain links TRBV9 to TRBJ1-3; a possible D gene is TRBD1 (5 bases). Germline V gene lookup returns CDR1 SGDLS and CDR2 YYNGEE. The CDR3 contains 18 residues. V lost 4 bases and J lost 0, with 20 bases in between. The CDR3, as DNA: TGTGCCAGCAGCCCTCGTGGGGGAACTTTAAGCTCTGGAAACACCATATATTTT. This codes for CASSPRGGTLSSGNTIYF. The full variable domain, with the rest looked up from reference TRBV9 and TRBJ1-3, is DSGVTQTPKHLITATGQRVTLRCSPRSGDLSVYWYQQSLDQGLQFLIQYYNGEERAKGNILERFSAQQFPDLHSELNLSSLELGDSALYFCASSPRGGTLSSGNTIYFGEGSWLTVV.

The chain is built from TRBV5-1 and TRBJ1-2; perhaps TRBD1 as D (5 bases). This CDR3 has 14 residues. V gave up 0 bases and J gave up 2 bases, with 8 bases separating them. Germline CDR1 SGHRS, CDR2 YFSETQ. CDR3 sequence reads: CASSLDPGNYGYTF. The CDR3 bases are TGCGCCAGCAGCTTGGATCCAGGGAACTATGGCTACACCTTC.

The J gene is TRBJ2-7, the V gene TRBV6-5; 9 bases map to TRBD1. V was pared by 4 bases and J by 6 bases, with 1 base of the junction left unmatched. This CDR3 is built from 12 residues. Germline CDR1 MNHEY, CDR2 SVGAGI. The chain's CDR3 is CASSSTGGEQYF. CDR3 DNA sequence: TGTGCCAGCAGTTCGACAGGGGGCGAGCAGTACTTC.

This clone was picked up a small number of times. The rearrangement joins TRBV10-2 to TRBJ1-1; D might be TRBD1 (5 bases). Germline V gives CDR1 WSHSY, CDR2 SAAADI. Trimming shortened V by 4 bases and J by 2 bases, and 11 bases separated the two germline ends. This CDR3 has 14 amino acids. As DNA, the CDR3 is TGCGCCAGCAGTGCGGACAAAATCAACACTGAAGCTTTCTTT. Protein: CASSADKINTEAFF.

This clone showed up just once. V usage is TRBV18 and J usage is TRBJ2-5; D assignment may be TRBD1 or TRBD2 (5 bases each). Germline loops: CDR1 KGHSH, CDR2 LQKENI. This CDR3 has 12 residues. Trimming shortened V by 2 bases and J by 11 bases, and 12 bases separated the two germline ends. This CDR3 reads CASSPERDRQYF. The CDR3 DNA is TGTGCCAGCTCACCAGAAAGGGACCGACAGTACTTC. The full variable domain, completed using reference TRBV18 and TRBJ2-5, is NAGVMQNPRHLVRRRGQEARLRCSPMKGHSHVYWYRQLPEEGLKFMVYLQKENIIDESGMPKERFSAEFPKEGPSILRIQQVVRGDSAAYFCASSPERDRQYFGPGTRLLVL.

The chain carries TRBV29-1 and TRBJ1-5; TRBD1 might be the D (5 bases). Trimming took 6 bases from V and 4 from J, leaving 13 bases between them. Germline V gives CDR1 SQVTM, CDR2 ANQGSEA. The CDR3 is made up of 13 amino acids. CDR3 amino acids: CSVADSLNQPQHF. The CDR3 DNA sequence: TGCAGCGTGGCTGACAGCCTTAATCAGCCCCAGCATTTT. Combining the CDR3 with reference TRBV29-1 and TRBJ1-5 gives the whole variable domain SAVISQKPSRDICQRGTSLTIQCQVDSQVTMMFWYRQQPGQSLTLIATANQGSEATYESGFVIDKFPISRPNLTFSTLTVSNMSPEDSSIYLCSVADSLNQPQHFGDGTRLSIL.

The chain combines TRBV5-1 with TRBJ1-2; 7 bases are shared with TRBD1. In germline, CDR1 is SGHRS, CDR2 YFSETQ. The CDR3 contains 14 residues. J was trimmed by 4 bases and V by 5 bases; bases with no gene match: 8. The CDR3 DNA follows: TGCGCCAGCAGTAGATCGACAGGGACCTATGGCTACACCTTC. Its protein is CASSRSTGTYGYTF.

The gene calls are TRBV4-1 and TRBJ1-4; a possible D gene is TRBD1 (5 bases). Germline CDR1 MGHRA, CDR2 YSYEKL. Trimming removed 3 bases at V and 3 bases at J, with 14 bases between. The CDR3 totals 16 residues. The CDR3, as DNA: TGCGCCAGCAGCCAGACCGGGGCAGAATCTAATGAAAAACTGTTTTTT. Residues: CASSQTGAESNEKLFF.

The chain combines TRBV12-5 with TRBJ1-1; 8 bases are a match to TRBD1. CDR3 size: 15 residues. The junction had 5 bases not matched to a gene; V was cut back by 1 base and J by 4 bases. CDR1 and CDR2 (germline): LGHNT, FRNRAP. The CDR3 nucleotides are TGTGCTAGTGGTTTGGCAGGGGGCGGTGTCACTGAAGCTTTCTTT. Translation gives CASGLAGGGVTEAFF.

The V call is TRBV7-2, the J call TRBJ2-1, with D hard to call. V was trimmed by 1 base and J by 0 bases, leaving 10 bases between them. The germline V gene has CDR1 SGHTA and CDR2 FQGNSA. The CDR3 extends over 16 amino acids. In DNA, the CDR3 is TGTGCCAGCAGCTTAGTACGGGTGGGCTCCTACAATGAGCAGTTCTTC. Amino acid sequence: CASSLVRVGSYNEQFF.

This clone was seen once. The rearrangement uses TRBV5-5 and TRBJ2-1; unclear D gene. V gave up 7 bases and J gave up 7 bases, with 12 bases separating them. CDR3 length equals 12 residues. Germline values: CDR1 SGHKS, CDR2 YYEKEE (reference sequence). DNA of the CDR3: TGTGCCAGCGGAAAAGCAGATAATGAGCAGTTCTTC. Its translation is CASGKADNEQFF.

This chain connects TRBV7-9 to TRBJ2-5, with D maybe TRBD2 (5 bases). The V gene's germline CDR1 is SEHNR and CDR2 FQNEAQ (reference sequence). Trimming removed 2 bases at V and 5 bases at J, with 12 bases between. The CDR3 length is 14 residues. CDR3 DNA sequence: TGTGCCAGCAGCTTATCGAGCGGTGGGGAGACCCAGTACTTC. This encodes CASSLSSGGETQYF.

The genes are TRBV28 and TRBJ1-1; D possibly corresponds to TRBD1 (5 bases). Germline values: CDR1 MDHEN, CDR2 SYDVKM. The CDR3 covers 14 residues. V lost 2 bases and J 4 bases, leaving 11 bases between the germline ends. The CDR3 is CASSLGGSGTEAFF. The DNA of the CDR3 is TGTGCCAGCAGTTTAGGGGGATCTGGCACTGAAGCTTTCTTT.

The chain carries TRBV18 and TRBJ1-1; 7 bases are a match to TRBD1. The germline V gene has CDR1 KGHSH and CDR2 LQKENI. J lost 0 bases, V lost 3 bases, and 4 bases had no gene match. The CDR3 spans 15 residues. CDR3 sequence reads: CASSPTGLMNTEAFF. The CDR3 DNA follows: TGTGCCAGCTCACCGACAGGGCTGATGAACACTGAAGCTTTCTTT.

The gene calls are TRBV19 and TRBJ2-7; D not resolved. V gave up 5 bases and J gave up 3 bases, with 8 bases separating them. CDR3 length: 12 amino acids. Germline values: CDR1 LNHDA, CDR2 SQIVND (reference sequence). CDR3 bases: TGTGCCAGTAGTCAATCAGTCTACGAGCAGTACTTC. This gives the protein CASSQSVYEQYF.

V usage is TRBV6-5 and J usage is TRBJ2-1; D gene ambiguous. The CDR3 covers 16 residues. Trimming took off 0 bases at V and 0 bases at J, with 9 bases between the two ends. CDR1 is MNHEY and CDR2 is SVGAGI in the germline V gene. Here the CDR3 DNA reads TGTGCCAGCAGTTACTCGAGGCAGAGCTCCTACAATGAGCAGTTCTTC. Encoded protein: CASSYSRQSSYNEQFF.

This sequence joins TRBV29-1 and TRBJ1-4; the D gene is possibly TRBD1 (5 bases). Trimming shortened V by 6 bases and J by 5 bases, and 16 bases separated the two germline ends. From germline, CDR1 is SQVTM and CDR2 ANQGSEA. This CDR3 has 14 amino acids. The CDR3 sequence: CSVGEGSSNEKLFF. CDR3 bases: TGCAGCGTGGGGGAGGGGAGTTCGAATGAAAAACTGTTTTTT.

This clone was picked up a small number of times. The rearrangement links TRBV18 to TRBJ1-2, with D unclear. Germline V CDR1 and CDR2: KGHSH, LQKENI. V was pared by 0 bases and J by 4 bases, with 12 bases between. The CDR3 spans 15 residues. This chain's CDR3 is CASSPPSKATYGYTF. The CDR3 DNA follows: TGTGCCAGCTCACCACCGAGCAAGGCGACCTATGGCTACACCTTC.